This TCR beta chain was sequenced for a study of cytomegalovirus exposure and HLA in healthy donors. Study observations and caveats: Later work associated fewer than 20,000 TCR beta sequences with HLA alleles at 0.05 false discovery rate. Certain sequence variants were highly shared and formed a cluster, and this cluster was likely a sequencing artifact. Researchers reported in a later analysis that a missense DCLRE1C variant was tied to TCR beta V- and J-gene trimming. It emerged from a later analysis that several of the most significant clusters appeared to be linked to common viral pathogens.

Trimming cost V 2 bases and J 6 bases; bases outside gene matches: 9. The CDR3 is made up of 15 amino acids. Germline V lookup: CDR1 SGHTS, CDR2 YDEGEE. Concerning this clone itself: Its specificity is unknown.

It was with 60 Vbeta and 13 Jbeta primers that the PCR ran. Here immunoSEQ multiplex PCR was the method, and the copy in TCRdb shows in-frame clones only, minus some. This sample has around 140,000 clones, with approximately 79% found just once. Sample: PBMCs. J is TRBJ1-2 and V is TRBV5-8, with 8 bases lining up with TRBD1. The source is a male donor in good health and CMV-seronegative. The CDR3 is CASSLRATGEDGYTF. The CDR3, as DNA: TGTGCCAGCAGCTTACGGGCGACAGGGGAGGATGGCTACACCTTC.